Below, 23 T cell receptor beta chains from the same sample are listed, as sequenced in a study of blood T cell repertoires in COVID-19. Clones were sequenced by immunoSEQ multiplex PCR, and TCRdb holds only the in-frame ones, with some missing. The table includes around 250,000 clones, around 93% detected once. Sequenced material: PBMCs or T cells enriched from blood (not recorded which). The receptors here all came from a middle-aged man who had been exposed to COVID-19.

The chain has TRBV24-1 and TRBJ2-1, with a possible D match to TRBD1 (5 bases). Germline V gives CDR1 KGHDR, CDR2 SFDVKD. Trimming cost V 5 bases and J 0 bases, with 10 bases left between them. This CDR3 has 15 residues. The CDR3 nucleotides read TGTGCCACCAGTGGGGGCGAGAGCTCCTACAATGAGCAGTTCTTC. Amino acid sequence: CATSGGESSYNEQFF.

The chain is built from TRBV9 and TRBJ1-5; D not certain. The CDR3 covers 14 residues. V was trimmed by 3 bases and J by 4 bases, leaving 11 bases between them. CDR1 and CDR2 from the germline V gene are SGDLS and YYNGEE. Here the CDR3 reads CASSEGVGNQPQHF. DNA for the CDR3: TGTGCCAGCAGCGAGGGAGTGGGGAATCAGCCCCAGCATTTT.

This chain uses TRBV11-2 with TRBJ1-1, with D uncertain. The V and J ends lost 6 bases and 1 base respectively, with 12 bases between them. Germline V gene sequence: CDR1 SGHAT, CDR2 FQNNGV. The CDR3 loop spans 14 amino acids. Here the CDR3 DNA reads TGTGCCAGCAGTTTGACAACCGAGAACACTGAAGCTTTCTTT. As protein: CASSLTTENTEAFF. Together with reference TRBV11-2 and TRBJ1-1, the CDR3 gives the full variable domain: EAGVAQSPRYKIIEKRQSVAFWCNPISGHATLYWYQQILGQGPKLLIQFQNNGVVDDSQLPKDRFSAERLKGVDSTLKIQPAKLEDSAVYLCASSLTTENTEAFFGQGTRLTVV.

V is TRBV7-9 and J is TRBJ2-5, with a weak D call TRBD1 (6 bases). In germline, CDR1 is SEHNR, CDR2 FQNEAQ (reference sequence). V lost 5 bases and J lost 3, with 16 bases in between. The CDR3 has 15 amino acids. This CDR3 is CASSPPLPGEETQYF. CDR3 in DNA: TGTGCCAGCAGCCCGCCCCTCCCAGGGGAAGAGACCCAGTACTTC.

V gene TRBV5-1 combines with J gene TRBJ1-3; D not certain. V dropped 1 base and J dropped 4 bases, with 9 bases sitting between them. Germline V gene sequence: CDR1 SGHRS, CDR2 YFSETQ. This CDR3 spans 14 amino acids. DNA for the CDR3: TGCGCCAGCAGCTTGACCGGGTTGGGAAACACCATATATTTT. Protein: CASSLTGLGNTIYF.

This clone was observed a handful of times. This sequence joins TRBV7-9 and TRBJ2-6; 7 nucleotides agree with TRBD1. V lost 9 bases and J lost 2; bases outside the gene matches: 1. The CDR3 is 13 amino acids. Germline CDR1 is SEHNR and CDR2 is FQNEAQ (reference sequence). The CDR3, as DNA: TGTGCCAGTCAGGGGGCTGGGGCCAACGTCCTGACTTTC. Translation gives CASQGAGANVLTF.

This rearrangement joins TRBV7-9 to TRBJ1-4; D call uncertain. Germline CDR1 and CDR2: SEHNR and FQNEAQ (reference sequence). The V gene lost 10 bases and the J gene lost 7 bases, with 16 bases spanning the gap. The CDR3 consists of 13 residues. The CDR3 DNA follows: TGTGCCACCCGGTTGGGTACGGGTGAAAAACTGTTTTTT. Its translation is CATRLGTGEKLFF.

V is TRBV28 and J is TRBJ2-2, with TRBD2 identical over 7 bases. CDR3 size: 14 residues. Germline trimming cut 11 bases from V and 5 bases from J; bases unmatched to any gene: 11. Germline CDR1 reads MDHEN; CDR2 reads SYDVKM. CDR3 DNA sequence: TGTGCCGCTCGGTGGGCGGGAGTGACCGGGGAGCTGTTTTTT. It is translated as CAARWAGVTGELFF.

The chain employs TRBV28 and TRBJ2-7; D may be TRBD1 (5 bases). Trimming removed 2 bases at V and 4 bases at J, with 6 bases between. CDR1 MDHEN and CDR2 SYDVKM come from the germline V gene. The CDR3 covers 12 residues. This CDR3 is CASSLNRYEQYF. The CDR3 DNA reads as TGTGCCAGCAGTTTAAACAGGTACGAGCAGTACTTC.

Here the CDR3 DNA reads TGTGCCAGCAGCCAATATCGTGGGGTACCTGGGCCTGGCGGGGCCGTTCGTGAGGAGACCCAGTACTTC. This sequence encodes CASSQYRGVPGPGGAVREETQYF. The rearrangement links TRBV16 to TRBJ2-5, with D maybe TRBD2 (6 bases). V lost 1 base, J lost 5 bases, and 38 bases lay in between. The CDR3 sequence is 23 residues long. Germline CDR1 is KGHSY and CDR2 is FQNENV.

The chain recombines TRBV11-1 with TRBJ2-7; D is unresolved. Germline V CDR1 and CDR2: SGHAT, FQDESV (reference sequence). CDR3 length: 13 amino acids. V lost 5 bases to trimming and J lost 0 bases, with 8 bases between them. CDR3 coding DNA: TGTGCCAGCAGCGCCGCGCCCTCCTACGAGCAGTACTTC. Translating gives CASSAAPSYEQYF.

This sequence joins TRBV6-1 and TRBJ1-2; weak D call: TRBD1 (5 bases). The germline CDR1 and CDR2 sequences are MNHNS and SASEGT. The CDR3 contains 14 residues. The ends were cut back, 2 bases at V and 5 bases at J, with 12 bases in the middle. The CDR3 sequence: CASSELAGPYGYTF. CDR3 sequence (DNA): TGTGCCAGCAGTGAACTAGCGGGGCCTTATGGCTACACCTTC.

This chain joins TRBV3-1 (or the pseudogene TRBV3-2) and TRBJ2-7, with D possibly TRBD2 on 6 matching bases. This CDR3 comprises 14 residues. The germline V gene encodes CDR1 LGHDT and CDR2 YNNKEL (reference sequence). The V and J ends lost 4 bases and 2 bases respectively, with 12 bases between them. For the CDR3, the DNA is TGTGCCAGCAGCCTAGCGGTAGTACCCTACGAGCAGTACTTC. This codes for CASSLAVVPYEQYF.

This clone showed up just once. The chain employs TRBV19 and TRBJ1-5; D is uncertain. The CDR3 extends over 13 amino acids. The V gene's germline CDR1 is LNHDA and CDR2 SQIVND (reference sequence). V shed 4 bases and J shed 3 bases, with 7 bases lying between them. DNA for the CDR3: TGTGCCAGTAGTACACAGCTCAATCAGCCCCAGCATTTT. Translated: CASSTQLNQPQHF.

The V gene is TRBV4-2, the J gene TRBJ2-7, with D possibly matching TRBD1 (6 bases). Between the trimmed V and J ends, which lost 4 bases and 6 bases, there was a span of 19 bases. The CDR3 has 15 residues. In germline, CDR1 is LGHNA, CDR2 YNFKEQ. This CDR3 reads CASSRELRDTAEQYF. The CDR3 DNA reads TGTGCCAGCAGCCGTGAGTTAAGGGACACCGCCGAGCAGTACTTC.

CDR3 DNA: TGTGCCAGCAGCTTGGCCGGGGTCCCTTACTATGGCTACACCTTC. This translates into CASSLAGVPYYGYTF. The chain couples TRBV5-4 to TRBJ1-2; D gene uncertain. From germline, CDR1 is SGHNT and CDR2 YYREEE (reference sequence). This CDR3 contains 15 residues. V was clipped by 0 bases and J by 3 bases, with 12 bases between them.

The chain employs TRBV6-2 or TRBV6-3 and TRBJ2-5, with 7 bases aligning to TRBD1. Unmatched junction bases numbered 1, after V lost 2 bases and J lost 1 base. The CDR3 extends over 14 amino acids. CDR1 is MNHEY, CDR2 SVGEGT, per germline. The CDR3 reads CASSYTGVQETQYF. CDR3 sequence (DNA): TGTGCCAGCAGTTACACAGGGGTCCAAGAGACCCAGTACTTC.

The chain joins TRBV29-1 to TRBJ2-1; D gene ambiguous. Germline CDR1 and CDR2: SQVTM and ANQGSEA. Trimming took off 6 bases at V and 0 bases at J, with 12 bases between the two ends. The length of the CDR3 is 14 residues. The CDR3 loop reads CSVAIEDSYNEQFF. The CDR3 nucleotides read TGCAGCGTAGCGATCGAGGACTCCTACAATGAGCAGTTCTTC.

The genes are TRBV2 and TRBJ1-2; tentative D call: TRBD1 (6 bases). Trimming left V 6 bases short and J 8 bases short, with 13 bases between. CDR3 size: 12 residues. Germline CDR1 is SNHLY and CDR2 is FYNNEI. The CDR3 DNA is TGTGCCAGCAGACCAGGACAGTACGGCTACACCTTC. This translates into CASRPGQYGYTF.

The chain has TRBV28 and TRBJ2-5; 8 bases map to TRBD2. Germline CDR1 and CDR2: MDHEN and SYDVKM. The CDR3 is made up of 15 amino acids. Trimming cost V 6 bases and J 1 base; bases outside gene matches: 7. The CDR3 DNA reads TGTGCCAGCAGAGCACATAGCGGGACCCAAGAGACCCAGTACTTC. Amino acid sequence: CASRAHSGTQETQYF.

The CDR3, as DNA: TGCAGCGTTGGGATTCACTCGACAGGGTCCGTGAATGGCTACACCTTC. Translating it yields CSVGIHSTGSVNGYTF. The chain employs TRBV29-1 and TRBJ1-2; 7 bases match TRBD1. In germline, CDR1 is SQVTM, CDR2 ANQGSEA. The V gene end was trimmed by 4 bases and the J gene end by 6 bases; junction bases not matched to a gene: 17. CDR3 length: 16 amino acids.

This chain connects TRBV27 to TRBJ2-2; D is unresolved. CDR3 size: 16 residues. In germline, CDR1 is MNHEY, CDR2 SMNVEV (reference sequence). Trimming pared 5 bases from V and 0 bases from J, leaving 13 bases between. The CDR3 nucleotides read TGTGCCAGCAGTCCGGTAGGTGGGCCGAACACCGGGGAGCTGTTTTTT. It yields the protein CASSPVGGPNTGELFF.

The chain carries TRBV5-4 and TRBJ2-7; D might be TRBD2 (5 bases). CDR3 length: 12 residues. Germline loops: CDR1 SGHNT, CDR2 YYREEE (reference sequence). Between the trimmed V and J ends, which lost 1 base and 6 bases, there was a span of 8 bases. The DNA for the CDR3 is TGTGCCAGCAGCTTGTACGAGGGCGAGCAGTACTTC. This codes for CASSLYEGEQYF.